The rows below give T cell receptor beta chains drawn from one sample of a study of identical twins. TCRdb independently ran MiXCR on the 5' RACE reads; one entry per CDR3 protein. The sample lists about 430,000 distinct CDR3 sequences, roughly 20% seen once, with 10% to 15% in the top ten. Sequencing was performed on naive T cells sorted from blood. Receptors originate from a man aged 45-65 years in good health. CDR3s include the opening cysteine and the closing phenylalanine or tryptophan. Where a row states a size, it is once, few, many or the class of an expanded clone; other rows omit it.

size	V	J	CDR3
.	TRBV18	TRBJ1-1	CASSPLSGTGVSEAFF
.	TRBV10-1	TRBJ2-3	CASRKTSGTDTQYF
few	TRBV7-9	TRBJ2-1	CASSLYRLAGDNEQFF
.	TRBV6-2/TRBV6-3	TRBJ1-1	CASSLLKMNTEAFF
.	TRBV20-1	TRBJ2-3	CSARDPWGTSGSTDTQYF
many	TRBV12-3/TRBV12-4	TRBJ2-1	CASSLRTSGMNEQFF
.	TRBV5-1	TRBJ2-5	CASSLNGAGETQYF
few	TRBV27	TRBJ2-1	CASSIRDTKGQFF
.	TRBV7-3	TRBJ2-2	CASSLLSDSNTGELFF
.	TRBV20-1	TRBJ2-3	CSAGLAGGRKATQYF
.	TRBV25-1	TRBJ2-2	CASSEFREYTGELFF
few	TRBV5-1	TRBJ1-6	CASSLEQGKNSPLHF
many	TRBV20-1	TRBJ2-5	CSARATSGSQETQYF
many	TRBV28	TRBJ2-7	CATKLGTVDEQYF
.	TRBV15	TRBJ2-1	CATSRAGPSNEQFF
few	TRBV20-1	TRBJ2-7	CSAKGGRGLYYYPTYEQYF
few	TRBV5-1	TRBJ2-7	CASSGGEGTYEQYF
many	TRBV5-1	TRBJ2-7	CASSLYRESYEQYF
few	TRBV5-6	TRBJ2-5	CASSLALKGETQYF
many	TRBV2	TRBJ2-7	CASSLHEQYF
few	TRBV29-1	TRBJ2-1	CSIPLAVDNEQFF
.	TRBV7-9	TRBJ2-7	CASSSGQGVSYEQYF
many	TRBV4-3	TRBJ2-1	CASSRILAFNERGQFF
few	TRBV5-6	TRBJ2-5	CASSLPGLAGERTQYF
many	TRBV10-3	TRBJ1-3	CAISEQGRSSGNTIYF
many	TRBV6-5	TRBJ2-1	CASSHLDGYYNEQFF
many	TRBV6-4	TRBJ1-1	CASKDFEGAEAFF
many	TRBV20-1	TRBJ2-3	CSVGRGTDTQYF
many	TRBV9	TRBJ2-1	CASRTGTSGSNEQFF
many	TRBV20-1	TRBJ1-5	CSASKGVGQPQHF
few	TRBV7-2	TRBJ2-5	CASSLAGLAGETQYF
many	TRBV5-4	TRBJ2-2	CASKAGDATGELFF
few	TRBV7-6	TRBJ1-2	CASSLRTGTRDGYTF
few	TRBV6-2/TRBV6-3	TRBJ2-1	CASSPPWGRPYNEQFF
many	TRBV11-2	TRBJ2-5	CASSLSVTGRETQYF
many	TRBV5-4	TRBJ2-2	CASSPYTGELFF
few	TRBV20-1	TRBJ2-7	CSATGGPPYEQYF
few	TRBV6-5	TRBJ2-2	CASSYRIQGTGELFF
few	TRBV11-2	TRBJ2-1	CASSLVFESSYNEQFF